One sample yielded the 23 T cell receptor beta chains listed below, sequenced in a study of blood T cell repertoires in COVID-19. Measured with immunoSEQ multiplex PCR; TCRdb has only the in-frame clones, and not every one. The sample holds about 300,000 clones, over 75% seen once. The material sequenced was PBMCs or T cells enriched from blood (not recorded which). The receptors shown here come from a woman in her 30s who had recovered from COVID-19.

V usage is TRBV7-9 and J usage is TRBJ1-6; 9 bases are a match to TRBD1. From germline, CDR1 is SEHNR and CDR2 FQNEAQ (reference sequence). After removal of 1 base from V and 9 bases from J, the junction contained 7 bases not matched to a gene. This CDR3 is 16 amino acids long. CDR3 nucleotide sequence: TGTGCCAGCAGCTTAGAAGGACAGGGGTTAAGTTCACCCCTCCACTTT. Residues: CASSLEGQGLSSPLHF.

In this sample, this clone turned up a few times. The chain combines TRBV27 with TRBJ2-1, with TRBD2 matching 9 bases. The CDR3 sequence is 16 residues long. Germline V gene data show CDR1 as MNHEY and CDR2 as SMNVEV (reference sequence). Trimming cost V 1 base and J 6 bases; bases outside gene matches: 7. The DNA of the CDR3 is TGTGCCAGCAGTTTATTTCGCGGGAGGGCCGGCAATGAGCAGTTCTTC. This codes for CASSLFRGRAGNEQFF.

This chain's CDR3 is CASSLSGRLWYGYTF. The DNA for the CDR3 is TGTGCCAGCAGCTTATCGGGGAGGCTTTGGTATGGCTACACCTTC. The rearrangement links TRBV13 to TRBJ1-2; D is unresolved. V was pared by 2 bases and J by 5 bases, with 15 bases between. From germline, CDR1 is PRHDT and CDR2 FYEKMQ (reference sequence). The length of the CDR3 is 15 residues.

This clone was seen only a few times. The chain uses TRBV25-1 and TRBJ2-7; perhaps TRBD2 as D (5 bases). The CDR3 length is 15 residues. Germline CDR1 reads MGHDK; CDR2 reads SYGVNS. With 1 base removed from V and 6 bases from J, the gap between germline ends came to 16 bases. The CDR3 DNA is TGTGCCAGCAGTGAATTCGGGGAAGCTCCATCCGAGCAGTACTTC. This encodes CASSEFGEAPSEQYF.

The CDR3 here is CASNRGAGGSGANVLTF. The CDR3, as DNA: TGTGCCAGCAACCGAGGGGCAGGGGGCTCTGGGGCCAACGTCCTGACTTTC. V is TRBV9 and J is TRBJ2-6, with 7 bases lining up with TRBD1. The germline CDR1 and CDR2 sequences are SGDLS and YYNGEE. This CDR3 spans 17 amino acids. The J segment lost 0 bases and the V segment lost 6 bases, leaving 9 bases of the junction unmatched. Filled out from reference TRBV9 and TRBJ2-6, the complete variable domain reads DSGVTQTPKHLITATGQRVTLRCSPRSGDLSVYWYQQSLDQGLQFLIQYYNGEERAKGNILERFSAQQFPDLHSELNLSSLELGDSALYFCASNRGAGGSGANVLTFGAGSRLTVL.

CDR3 bases: TGTGCCAGTAGATTAGCGGGTCGCTCCTACAATGAGCAGTTCTTC. Translated, it gives CASRLAGRSYNEQFF. The J gene is TRBJ2-1, the V gene TRBV19, with 7 bases fitting TRBD2. The J segment lost 0 bases and the V segment lost 6 bases, leaving 5 bases of the junction unmatched. This CDR3 is 15 amino acids long. Per the germline V gene, CDR1 is LNHDA and CDR2 is SQIVND (reference sequence).

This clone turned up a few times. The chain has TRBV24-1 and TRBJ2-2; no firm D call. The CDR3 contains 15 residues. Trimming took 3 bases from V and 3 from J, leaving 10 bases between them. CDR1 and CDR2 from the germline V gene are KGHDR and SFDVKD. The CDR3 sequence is CATSDKYRDTGELFF. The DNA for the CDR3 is TGTGCCACCAGTGATAAATACCGGGACACCGGGGAGCTGTTTTTT.

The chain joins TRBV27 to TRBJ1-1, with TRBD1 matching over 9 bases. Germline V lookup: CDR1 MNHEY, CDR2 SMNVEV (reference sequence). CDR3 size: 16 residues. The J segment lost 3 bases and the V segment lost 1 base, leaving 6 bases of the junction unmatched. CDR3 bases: TGTGCCAGCAGTTTATATGGTACAGGGGGCTACACTGAAGCTTTCTTT. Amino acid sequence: CASSLYGTGGYTEAFF.

The CDR3 sequence: CASSEGPANTGELFF. CDR3 DNA: TGTGCCAGCAGCGAGGGCCCCGCGAACACCGGGGAGCTGTTTTTT. This sequence joins TRBV11-3 and TRBJ2-2, with D maybe TRBD2 (5 bases). The CDR3 covers 15 residues. Trimming pared 5 bases from V and 0 bases from J, leaving 10 bases between. Germline V lookup: CDR1 SGHNT, CDR2 YENEEA.

CDR3 DNA sequence: TGCGCCAGCAGCCAAGGGACAGTATGGGGGGCCAACGTCCTGACTTTC. Translation gives CASSQGTVWGANVLTF. The chain combines TRBV4-3 with TRBJ2-6; weak D call: TRBD1 (6 bases). Looked up from germline, CDR1 is LGHNA and CDR2 is YSLEER. Trimming took off 1 base at V and 4 bases at J, with 11 bases between the two ends. The CDR3 is made up of 16 amino acids.

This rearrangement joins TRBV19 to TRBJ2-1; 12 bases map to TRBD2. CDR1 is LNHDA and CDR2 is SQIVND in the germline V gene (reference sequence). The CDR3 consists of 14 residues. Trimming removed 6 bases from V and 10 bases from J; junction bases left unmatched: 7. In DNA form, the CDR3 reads TGTGCCAGTAGGTTGACTAGCGGGAGAATAGAGCAGTTCTTC. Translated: CASRLTSGRIEQFF.

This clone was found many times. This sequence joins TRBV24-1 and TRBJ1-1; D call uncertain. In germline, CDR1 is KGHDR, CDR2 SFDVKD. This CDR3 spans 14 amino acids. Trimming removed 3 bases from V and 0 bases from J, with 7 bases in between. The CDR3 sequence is CATSDTKMNTEAFF. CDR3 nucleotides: TGTGCCACCAGTGATACTAAAATGAACACTGAAGCTTTCTTT.

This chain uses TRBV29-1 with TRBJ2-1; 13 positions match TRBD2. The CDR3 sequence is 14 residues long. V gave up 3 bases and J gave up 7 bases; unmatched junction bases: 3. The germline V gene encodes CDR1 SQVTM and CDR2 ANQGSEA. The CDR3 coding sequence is TGCAGCGTTGAGGGACTAGCGGGATGGAATGAGCAGTTCTTC. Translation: CSVEGLAGWNEQFF.

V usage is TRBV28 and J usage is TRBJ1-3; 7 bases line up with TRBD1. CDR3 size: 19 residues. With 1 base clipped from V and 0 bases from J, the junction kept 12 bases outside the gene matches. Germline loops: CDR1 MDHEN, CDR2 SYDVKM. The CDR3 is CASSLLRLGGQLSGNTIYF. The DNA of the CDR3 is TGTGCCAGCAGTTTATTAAGGTTAGGGGGACAGCTCTCTGGAAACACCATATATTTT.

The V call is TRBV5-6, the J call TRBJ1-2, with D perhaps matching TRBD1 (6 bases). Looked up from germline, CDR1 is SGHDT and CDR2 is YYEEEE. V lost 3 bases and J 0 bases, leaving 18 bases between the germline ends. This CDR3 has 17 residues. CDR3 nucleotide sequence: TGTGCCAGCAGCTCCGACGGCAGGGGCGCGGCTAACTATGGCTACACCTTC. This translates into CASSSDGRGAANYGYTF.

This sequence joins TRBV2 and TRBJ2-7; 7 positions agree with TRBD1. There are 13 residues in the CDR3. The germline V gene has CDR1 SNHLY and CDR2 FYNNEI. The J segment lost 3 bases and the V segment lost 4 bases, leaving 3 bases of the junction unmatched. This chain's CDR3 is CASSAQGVYEQYF. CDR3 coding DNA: TGTGCCAGCAGTGCCCAGGGGGTCTACGAGCAGTACTTC.

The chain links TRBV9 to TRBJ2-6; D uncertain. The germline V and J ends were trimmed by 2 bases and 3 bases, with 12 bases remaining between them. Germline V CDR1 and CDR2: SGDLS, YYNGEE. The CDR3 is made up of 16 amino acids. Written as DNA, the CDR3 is TGTGCCAGCAGCGTGGGCTCCTTAGATGGGGCCAACGTCCTGACTTTC. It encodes CASSVGSLDGANVLTF.

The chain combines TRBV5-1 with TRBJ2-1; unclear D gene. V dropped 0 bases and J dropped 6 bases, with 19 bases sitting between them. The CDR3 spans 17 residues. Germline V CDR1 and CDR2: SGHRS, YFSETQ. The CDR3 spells CASSLESRHMRLNEQFF. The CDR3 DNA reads TGCGCCAGCAGCTTGGAATCACGCCACATGAGGCTCAATGAGCAGTTCTTC.

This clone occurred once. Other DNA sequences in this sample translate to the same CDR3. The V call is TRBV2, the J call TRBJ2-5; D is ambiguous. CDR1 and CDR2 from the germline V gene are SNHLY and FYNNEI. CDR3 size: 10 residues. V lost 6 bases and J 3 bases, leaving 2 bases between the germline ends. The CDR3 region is CASSKETQYF. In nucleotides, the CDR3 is TGTGCCAGCAGCAAAGAGACCCAGTACTTC.

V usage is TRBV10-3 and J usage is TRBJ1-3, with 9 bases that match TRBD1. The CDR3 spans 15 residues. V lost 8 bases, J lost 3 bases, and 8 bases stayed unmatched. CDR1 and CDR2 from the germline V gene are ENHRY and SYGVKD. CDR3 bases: TGTGCCATCGGGGACGACAGGGGGTATGGAAACACCATATATTTT. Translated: CAIGDDRGYGNTIYF.

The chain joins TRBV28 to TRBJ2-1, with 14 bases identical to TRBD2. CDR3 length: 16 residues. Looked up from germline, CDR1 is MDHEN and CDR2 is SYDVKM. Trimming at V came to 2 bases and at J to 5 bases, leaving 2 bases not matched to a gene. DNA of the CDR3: TGTGCCAGCAGTTTACCGACTAGCGGGAGGGACAATGAGCAGTTCTTC. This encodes CASSLPTSGRDNEQFF. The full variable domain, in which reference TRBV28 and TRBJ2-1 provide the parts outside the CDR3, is DVKVTQSSRYLVKRTGEKVFLECVQDMDHENMFWYRQDPGLGLRLIYFSYDVKMKEKGDIPEGYSVSREKKERFSLILESASTNQTSMYLCASSLPTSGRDNEQFFGPGTRLTVL.

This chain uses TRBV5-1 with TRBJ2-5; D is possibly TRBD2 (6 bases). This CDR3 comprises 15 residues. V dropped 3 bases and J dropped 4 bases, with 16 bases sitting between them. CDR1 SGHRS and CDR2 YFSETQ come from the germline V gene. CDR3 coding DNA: TGCGCCAGCAGCTCCACCCCGGGAGTTCGAGAGACCCAGTACTTC. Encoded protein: CASSSTPGVRETQYF.

The CDR3 loop is CASSQERTSGRIVATDTQYF. The CDR3 DNA reads as TGCGCCAGCAGCCAAGAAAGGACTAGCGGGAGGATAGTGGCCACAGATACGCAGTATTTT. The chain links TRBV4-3 to TRBJ2-3, with TRBD2 identical over 14 bases. The CDR3 sequence is 20 residues long. J was trimmed by 2 bases and V by 0 bases; bases with no gene match: 10. The germline gives CDR1 LGHNA, CDR2 YSLEER.